What follows describes a single T cell receptor (beta chain). The antigen is not known. This specimen belongs to a study of regulatory T cells in long-lasting Graves disease. Time point here: newly diagnosed GD, antithyroid drugs for less than 3 months. Scientists built the TCR library using RNA that was extracted from PBMCs. Diagnosing Graves' disease relied on the American Thyroid Association guidelines. Study-wide points: Favored gene segments in persistent disease were TRBV28, TRBJ1-2 and TRBJ2-5. Possibly, too few samples lowered accuracy.

Assembly of TCR beta libraries relied on iRepertoire HTBI primers together with Arm-PCR of CDR3 regions. From the multiplex PCR reads, TCRdb called clonotypes with MiXCR, one entry per CDR3 protein. Of approximately 300,000 distinct CDR3 sequences in the sample, about a sixth are singletons; the top ten hold around 37%. V lost 8 bases and J lost 5, with 13 bases in between. This CDR3 is 13 amino acids long. The germline V gene has CDR1 LNHDA and CDR2 SQIVND (reference sequence). The genes are TRBV19 and TRBJ2-1, with D possibly being TRBD1 (5 bases). This receptor was taken from a female donor with Graves disease. The sequencing here drew on peripheral blood mononuclear cells (PBMCs), taken at new diagnosis, from a patient treated with antithyroid drugs. CDR3: CASQGLSHNEQFF. In DNA form, the CDR3 reads TGTGCCAGTCAGGGATTAAGTCACAATGAGCAGTTCTTC.